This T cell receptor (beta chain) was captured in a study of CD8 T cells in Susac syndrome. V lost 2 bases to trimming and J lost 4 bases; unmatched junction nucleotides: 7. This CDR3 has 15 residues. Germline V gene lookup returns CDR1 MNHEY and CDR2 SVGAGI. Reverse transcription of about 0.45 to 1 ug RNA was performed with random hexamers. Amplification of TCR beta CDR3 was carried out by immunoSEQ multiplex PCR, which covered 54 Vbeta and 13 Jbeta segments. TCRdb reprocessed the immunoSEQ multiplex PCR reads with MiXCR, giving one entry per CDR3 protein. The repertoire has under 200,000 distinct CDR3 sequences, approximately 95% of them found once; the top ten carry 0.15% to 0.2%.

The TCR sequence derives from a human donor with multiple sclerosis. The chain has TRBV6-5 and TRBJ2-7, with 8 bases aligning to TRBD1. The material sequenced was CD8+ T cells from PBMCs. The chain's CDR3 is CASSYSWQGAYEQYF. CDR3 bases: TGTGCCAGCAGTTACAGCTGGCAGGGGGCGTACGAGCAGTACTTC.